The source of this T cell receptor (beta chain) is a study of cytotoxic CD8 clonotypes in ibrutinib-treated CLL. Remarks on this clone: The antigen is unknown.

The repertoire was sequenced with immunoSEQ multiplex PCR; TCRdb's copy has only in-frame clones and lacks some. In the table there are hundreds of thousands of clones, 70% to 80% of which are singletons. The CDR3 covers 15 residues. Trimming took 3 bases from V and 2 from J, leaving 14 bases between them. Germline V lookup: CDR1 SQVTM, CDR2 ANQGSEA. Study-wide results and caveats: Sampling times, which were not matched between the groups, differed between sustained-remission patients and progressing patients.

J is TRBJ2-1 and V is TRBV29-1; D may be TRBD2 (5 bases). The input for sequencing was PBMCs, taken before ibrutinib treatment. This receptor was obtained from a human donor with chronic lymphocytic leukemia. CDR3 loop: CSVEWPGKAYNEQFF. In DNA, the CDR3 is TGCAGCGTTGAGTGGCCGGGAAAAGCCTACAATGAGCAGTTCTTC.